These 20 T cell receptor beta chains came from one sample sequenced in a study of post-analysis software for immune sequencing data. For these TCRs, the target antigens are not known. Researchers reported that TCR beta cDNA libraries carried unique molecular identifiers. TCRdb passed the PCR reads through MiXCR, listing each CDR3 protein once. The table lists approximately 460,000 distinct CDR3 sequences, nearly 45% of them singletons. Study findings and constraints: Comparison of patients with controls showed about 5 TRBV segments more frequent in patients, TRBV5-6, TRBV5-1 and TRBV20-1 among them.

Material: blood. These receptor sequences come from a girl aged 10-17 years with multiple sclerosis.

This chain uses TRBV20-1 with TRBJ2-1; no definite D call. This CDR3 comprises 14 residues. Germline CDR1 is DFQATT and CDR2 is SNEGSKA (reference sequence). V shed 0 bases and J shed 4 bases, with 10 bases lying between them. CDR3 amino acids: CSARDRFLYNEQFF. DNA for the CDR3: TGCAGTGCTAGAGACAGGTTTCTGTACAATGAGCAGTTCTTC.

The chain combines TRBV12-5 with TRBJ1-1, with TRBD1 matching over 7 bases. Germline values: CDR1 LGHNT, CDR2 FRNRAP. The trim removed 1 base at V and 8 bases at J, leaving 4 bases unmatched. The CDR3 is 13 amino acids. This CDR3 reads CASGLGLTGEAFF. CDR3 nucleotide sequence: TGTGCTAGTGGTTTGGGCCTGACAGGGGAAGCTTTCTTT.

This chain joins TRBV14 and TRBJ1-2; 9 bases are shared with TRBD1. There are 18 residues in the CDR3. CDR1 is SGHDN and CDR2 is FVKESK in the germline V gene. After removal of 4 bases from V and 3 bases from J, the junction contained 15 bases not matched to a gene. The CDR3 spells CASSLYRDRVSGDYGYTF. DNA for the CDR3: TGTGCCAGCAGCCTCTACCGGGACAGGGTTTCTGGAGACTATGGCTACACCTTC.

The chain couples TRBV20-1 to TRBJ1-1; the D is unclear. V was clipped by 6 bases and J by 4 bases, with 15 bases between them. CDR1 DFQATT and CDR2 SNEGSKA come from the germline V gene (reference sequence). The CDR3 length is 13 residues. CDR3 amino acids: CSARRSLRTEAFF. CDR3 coding DNA: TGCAGTGCCCGAAGATCGCTCCGCACTGAAGCTTTCTTT.

The rearrangement joins TRBV7-2 to TRBJ1-2; D perhaps matches TRBD1 (5 bases). Per germline, CDR1 SGHTA and CDR2 FQGNSA. This CDR3 comprises 16 residues. V lost 5 bases, J lost 5 bases, and 21 bases lay in between. Here the CDR3 reads CASSLTTGLESYGYTF. Here the CDR3 DNA reads TGTGCCAGCAGCCTGACTACAGGTCTTGAATCGTATGGCTACACCTTC.

The rearrangement links TRBV5-1 to TRBJ1-2; no definite D call. The V gene's germline CDR1 is SGHRS and CDR2 YFSETQ. The CDR3 is 13 residues long. The V end was cut by 1 base, the J end by 7 bases, with 11 bases between. For the CDR3, the DNA is TGCGCCAGCAGCTTGATGGGTGAGGTTGGCTACACCTTC. Protein: CASSLMGEVGYTF.

The V gene is TRBV28, the J gene TRBJ2-1, with a possible D match to TRBD1 (6 bases). The CDR3 spans 15 residues. The germline V and J ends were trimmed by 6 bases and 6 bases, with 18 bases remaining between them. Germline V gene data show CDR1 as MDHEN and CDR2 as SYDVKM. CDR3 sequence (DNA): TGTGCCAGCAGCCGAACGCTTGGGGACACCAATGAGCAGTTCTTC. Translation: CASSRTLGDTNEQFF.

This rearrangement joins TRBV11-2 to TRBJ2-1, with TRBD2 matching 11 bases. The CDR3 covers 16 residues. The germline V gene encodes CDR1 SGHAT and CDR2 FQNNGV. Trimming at V came to 5 bases and at J to 4 bases, leaving 7 bases not matched to a gene. The CDR3 coding sequence is TGTGCCAGCAGCATGATAGCGGGAGGGGTTTACAATGAGCAGTTCTTC. Its translation is CASSMIAGGVYNEQFF. Full variable domain (remainder filled in from reference TRBV11-2 and TRBJ2-1): EAGVAQSPRYKIIEKRQSVAFWCNPISGHATLYWYQQILGQGPKLLIQFQNNGVVDDSQLPKDRFSAERLKGVDSTLKIQPAKLEDSAVYLCASSMIAGGVYNEQFFGPGTRLTVL.

The chain is built from TRBV20-1 and TRBJ2-7; 11 bases align to TRBD1. The junction had 1 base not matched to a gene; V was cut back by 0 bases and J by 0 bases. CDR1 is DFQATT and CDR2 is SNEGSKA in the germline V gene (reference sequence). The CDR3 length is 15 residues. In DNA form, the CDR3 reads TGCAGTGCTAGAGATGGACAGGGGGCCTCCTACGAGCAGTACTTC. This translates into CSARDGQGASYEQYF.

CDR3 sequence (DNA): TGCAGCGTTCTGATGTGGGCTAACACCGGGGAGCTGTTTTTT. It is translated as CSVLMWANTGELFF. V is TRBV29-1 and J is TRBJ2-2; D is ambiguous. Germline lookup yields CDR1 SQVTM and CDR2 ANQGSEA. Trimming left V 5 bases short and J 2 bases short, with 12 bases between. The CDR3 consists of 14 residues.

The rearrangement joins TRBV20-1 to TRBJ2-1; possibly TRBD2 for D (6 bases). The CDR3 consists of 14 residues. Germline values: CDR1 DFQATT, CDR2 SNEGSKA (reference sequence). Between the trimmed V and J ends, which lost 5 bases and 6 bases, there was a span of 17 bases. This CDR3 reads CSALSGVARNEQFF. The DNA for the CDR3 is TGCAGTGCTCTCTCGGGGGTAGCACGCAATGAGCAGTTCTTC.

Only a few counts were recorded for this clonotype. The chain joins TRBV20-1 to TRBJ2-1; 11 bases line up with TRBD2. The V gene's germline CDR1 is DFQATT and CDR2 SNEGSKA (reference sequence). The length of the CDR3 is 18 residues. Trimming removed 0 bases from V and 4 bases from J; junction bases left unmatched: 11. In DNA form, the CDR3 reads TGCAGTGCTAGAGATGGTAGCGGGAGGGCCGGGGGGTACAATGAGCAGTTCTTC. Its protein product is CSARDGSGRAGGYNEQFF.

The chain recombines TRBV20-1 with TRBJ2-7; 7 bases line up with TRBD1. CDR1 is DFQATT, CDR2 SNEGSKA, per germline (reference sequence). The CDR3 extends over 19 amino acids. The junction had 18 bases not matched to a gene; V was cut back by 0 bases and J by 1 base. DNA of the CDR3: TGCAGTGCTAGAGATCATCAGTCCCTTCCGAAACAGGGGTCCTACGAGCAGTACTTC. Protein sequence: CSARDHQSLPKQGSYEQYF.

With regard to this clonotype: At one boundary the junction diverges from the germline segment, which might be a read error. This rearrangement joins TRBV5-1 to TRBJ2-1, with TRBD1 matching 10 bases. Per the germline V gene, CDR1 is SGHRS and CDR2 is YFSETQ. CDR3 size: 15 residues. CDR3 loop: CASSLRGQGLNGQFF. Here the CDR3 DNA reads TGCGCCAGCAGCTTGAGGGGACAGGGGCTCAATGGGCAGTTCTTC. The full variable domain, rest sourced from reference TRBV5-1 and TRBJ2-1, is KAGVTQTPRYLIKTRGQQVTLSCSPISGHRSVSWYQQTPGQGLQFLFEYFSETQRNKGNFPGRFSGRQFSNSRSEMNVSTLELGDSALYLCASSLRGQGLNGQFFGPGTRLTVL.

The J gene is TRBJ2-3, the V gene TRBV10-2; 11 nucleotides match TRBD2. The CDR3 loop spans 17 amino acids. Germline CDR1 and CDR2: WSHSY and SAAADI. V lost 3 bases, J lost 0 bases, and 5 bases stayed unmatched. CDR3 coding DNA: TGCGCCAGCAGTGACCCGGGACTAGCGGAGAGCACAGATACGCAGTATTTT. Its protein product is CASSDPGLAESTDTQYF.

This clonotype was detected only a few times. The chain recombines TRBV27 with TRBJ2-5, with 12 bases lining up with TRBD2. This CDR3 spans 15 amino acids. V trimming: 4 bases; J trimming: 1 base; junction bases outside the gene matches: 1. Germline assignment: CDR1 MNHEY and CDR2 SMNVEV (reference sequence). The CDR3 reads CASSWTSGTQETQYF. The CDR3, as DNA: TGTGCCAGCAGTTGGACTAGCGGGACCCAAGAGACCCAGTACTTC.

This chain joins TRBV28 and TRBJ2-2; D not resolved. The CDR3 loop spans 14 amino acids. Germline V gene data show CDR1 as MDHEN and CDR2 as SYDVKM. The V and J ends lost 2 bases and 1 base respectively, with 5 bases between them. In DNA, the CDR3 is TGTGCCAGCAGTTTACCCGAGAACACCGGGGAGCTGTTTTTT. Encoded protein: CASSLPENTGELFF.

The chain is built from TRBV6-1 and TRBJ2-3; 10 nucleotides match TRBD2. CDR1 and CDR2 (germline): MNHNS, SASEGT. V dropped 5 bases and J dropped 1; count of bases not matched to a gene: 6. This CDR3 contains 16 residues. CDR3 residues: CASSPPSGSGTDTQYF. As DNA, the CDR3 is TGTGCCAGCAGTCCCCCTAGCGGGAGTGGCACAGATACGCAGTATTTT.

This clonotype showed up just a few times. The chain has TRBV10-3 and TRBJ1-2; no clear D gene. The CDR3 totals 15 residues. Per germline, CDR1 ENHRY and CDR2 SYGVKD. V was cut by 0 bases and J by 5 bases, with 13 bases left in between. Here the CDR3 DNA reads TGTGCCATCAGTGAGTCGGTGGGGAGGTGGTATGGCTACACCTTC. It specifies CAISESVGRWYGYTF.

The CDR3 DNA reads as TGCAGTGCAGCCTTAGGGGGCAGGGTACAAGAGACCCAGTACTTC. It is translated as CSAALGGRVQETQYF. The chain is built from TRBV20-1 and TRBJ2-5; 7 bases match TRBD1. The CDR3 extends over 15 amino acids. Per the germline V gene, CDR1 is DFQATT and CDR2 is SNEGSKA (reference sequence). V gave up 6 bases and J gave up 2 bases; unmatched junction bases: 12.